This is a list of T cell receptor beta chains from one sample in a study of blood T cell repertoires in COVID-19. The table came from immunoSEQ multiplex PCR; TCRdb's copy has only in-frame clones and leaves some out. The sample includes 80,000 to 100,000 clones, 70% to 80% of them seen just once. The source material was peripheral blood. Source of these receptors: a human donor in a cohort sampled during active COVID-19. Both conserved end residues are part of each CDR3. The D gene is left open where the match is weak. Not every row has a clone size; where given, it reads once, few, many or a size class.

j_call	v_call	clone_size	cdr3_length	d_call	cdr3_nt	cdr3_aa
TRBJ1-1	TRBV28	.	12	.	TGTGCCAGCATCATCCCCGGGATGCTAGCTTTCTTT	CASIIPGMLAFF
TRBJ2-7	TRBV6-5	.	15	TRBD1	TGTGCCAGCAGGTCTCGGGGACAGGGGGCCTACGAGCAGTACTTC	CASRSRGQGAYEQYF
TRBJ2-1	TRBV20-1	.	13	TRBD2	TGCAGTGCTAGTAGGAGGGAGGGCAATGAGCAGTTCTTC	CSASRREGNEQFF
TRBJ2-2	TRBV12-3/TRBV12-4	.	13	.	TGTGCCAGCAGTCCCTCGGGGACCGGGGAGCTGTTTTTT	CASSPSGTGELFF
TRBJ2-6	TRBV5-4	few	16	.	TGTGCCAGCAGCTTGGGTGCAGGCTCTGGGGCCAACGTCCTGACTTTC	CASSLGAGSGANVLTF
TRBJ2-5	TRBV6-1	.	17	.	TGTGCCAGCAGTGAAGAGGACCGGACAGTTCTCCAAGAGACCCAGTACTTC	CASSEEDRTVLQETQYF
TRBJ2-7	TRBV27	.	20	TRBD1	TGTGCCAGCAGTTTTAGGGATCCGGGACAGGGATTAGTGGGCTCCTACGAGCAGTACTTC	CASSFRDPGQGLVGSYEQYF
TRBJ2-7	TRBV3-1/TRBV3-2	.	14	.	TGTGCCAGCAGCCATATTCCAGGACAGTACGAGCAGTACTTC	CASSHIPGQYEQYF
TRBJ2-1	TRBV19	.	14	.	TGTGCCAGTACCATGCCTGGTGTCGGCAATGAGCAGTTCTTC	CASTMPGVGNEQFF
TRBJ2-1	TRBV4-2	.	14	TRBD1	TGTGCCAGCAGCCAAGAGACGACAGGGGGAGAGCAGTTCTTC	CASSQETTGGEQFF
TRBJ2-7	TRBV27	.	16	TRBD2	TGTGCCAGCAGTCTCGGGCCGGGACTAGATGTCTACGAGCAGTACTTC	CASSLGPGLDVYEQYF
TRBJ1-5	TRBV28	.	17	TRBD1	TGTGCCAGCAGTGGGACGGGGACAGGTTATAGCAATCAGCCCCAGCATTTT	CASSGTGTGYSNQPQHF